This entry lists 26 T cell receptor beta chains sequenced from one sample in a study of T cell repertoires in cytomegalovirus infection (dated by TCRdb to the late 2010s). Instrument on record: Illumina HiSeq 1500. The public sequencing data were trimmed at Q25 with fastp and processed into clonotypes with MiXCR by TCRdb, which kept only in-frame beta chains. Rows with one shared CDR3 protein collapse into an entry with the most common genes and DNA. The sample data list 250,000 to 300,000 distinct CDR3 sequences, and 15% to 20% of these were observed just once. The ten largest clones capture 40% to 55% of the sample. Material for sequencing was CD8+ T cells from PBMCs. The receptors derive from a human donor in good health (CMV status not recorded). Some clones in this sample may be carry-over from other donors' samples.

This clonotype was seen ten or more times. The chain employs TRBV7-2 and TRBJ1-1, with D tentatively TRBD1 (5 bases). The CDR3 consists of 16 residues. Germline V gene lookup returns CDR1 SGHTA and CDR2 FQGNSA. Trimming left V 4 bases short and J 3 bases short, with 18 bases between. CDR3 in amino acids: CASSSALEGHYTEAFF. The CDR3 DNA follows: TGTGCCAGCAGCTCTGCCTTAGAGGGGCATTACACTGAAGCTTTCTTT.

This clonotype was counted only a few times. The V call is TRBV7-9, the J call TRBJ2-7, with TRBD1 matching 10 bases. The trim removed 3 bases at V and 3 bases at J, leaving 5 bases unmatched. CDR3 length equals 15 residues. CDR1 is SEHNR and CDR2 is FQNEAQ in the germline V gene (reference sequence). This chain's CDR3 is CASSFKGQGLYEQYF. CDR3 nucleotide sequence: TGTGCCAGCAGCTTTAAGGGACAGGGGCTCTACGAGCAGTACTTC.

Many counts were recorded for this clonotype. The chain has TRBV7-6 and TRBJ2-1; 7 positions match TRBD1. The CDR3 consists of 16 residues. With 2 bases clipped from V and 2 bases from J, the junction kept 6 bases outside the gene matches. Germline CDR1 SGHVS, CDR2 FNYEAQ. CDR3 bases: TGTGCCAGCAGCTTACAGGGACAGCTGGCCTACAATGAGCAGTTCTTC. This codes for CASSLQGQLAYNEQFF. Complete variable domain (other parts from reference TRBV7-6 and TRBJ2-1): GAGVSQSPRYKVTKRGQDVALRCDPISGHVSLYWYRQALGQGPEFLTYFNYEAQQDKSGLPNDRFSAERPEGSISTLTIQRTEQRDSAMYRCASSLQGQLAYNEQFFGPGTRLTVL.

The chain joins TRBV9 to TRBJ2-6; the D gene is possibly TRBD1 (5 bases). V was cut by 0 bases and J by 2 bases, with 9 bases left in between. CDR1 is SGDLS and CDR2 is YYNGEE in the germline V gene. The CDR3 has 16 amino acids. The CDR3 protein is CASSVEDSAGANVLTF. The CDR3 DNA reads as TGTGCCAGCAGCGTAGAAGACAGTGCTGGGGCCAACGTCCTGACTTTC. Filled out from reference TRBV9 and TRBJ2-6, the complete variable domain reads DSGVTQTPKHLITATGQRVTLRCSPRSGDLSVYWYQQSLDQGLQFLIQYYNGEERAKGNILERFSAQQFPDLHSELNLSSLELGDSALYFCASSVEDSAGANVLTFGAGSRLTVL.

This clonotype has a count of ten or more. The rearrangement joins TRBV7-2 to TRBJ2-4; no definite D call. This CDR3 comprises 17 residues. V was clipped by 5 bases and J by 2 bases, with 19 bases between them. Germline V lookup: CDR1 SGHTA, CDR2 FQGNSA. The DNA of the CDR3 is TGTGCCAGCAGCCCGGAAATTTACCCGGTGTCCAAAAACATTCAGTACTTC. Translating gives CASSPEIYPVSKNIQYF.

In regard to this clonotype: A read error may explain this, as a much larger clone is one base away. The CDR3 coding sequence is TGTGCCAGCAGCTTCTCGACTAGCGGGGAGCGGTTCTTC. It yields the protein CASSFSTSGERFF. V and J are TRBV11-2 and TRBJ2-1; 11 bases agree with TRBD2. In germline, CDR1 is SGHAT, CDR2 FQNNGV. The CDR3 is made up of 13 amino acids.

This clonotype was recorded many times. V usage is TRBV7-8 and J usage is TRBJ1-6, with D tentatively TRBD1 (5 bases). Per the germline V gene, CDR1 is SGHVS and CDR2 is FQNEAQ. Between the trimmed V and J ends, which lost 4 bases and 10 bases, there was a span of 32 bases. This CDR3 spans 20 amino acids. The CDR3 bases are TGTGCCAGCAGCTGGGCGGGACCCCTAACGAGTGGGGTCTTACGGTCACCCCTCCACTTT. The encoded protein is CASSWAGPLTSGVLRSPLHF.

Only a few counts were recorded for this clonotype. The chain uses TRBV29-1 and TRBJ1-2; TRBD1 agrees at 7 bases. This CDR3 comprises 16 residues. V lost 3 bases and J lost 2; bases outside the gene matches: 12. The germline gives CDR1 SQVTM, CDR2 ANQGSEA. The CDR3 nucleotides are TGCAGCGTTGATGCAGAGGGGGCTTTGGGAAACTATGGCTACACCTTC. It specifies CSVDAEGALGNYGYTF.

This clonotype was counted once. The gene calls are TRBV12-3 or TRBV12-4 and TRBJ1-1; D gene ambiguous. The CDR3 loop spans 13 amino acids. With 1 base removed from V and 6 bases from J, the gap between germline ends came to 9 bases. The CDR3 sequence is CASSLGLVAEAFF. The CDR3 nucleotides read TGTGCCAGCAGTTTAGGGTTAGTCGCTGAAGCTTTCTTT.

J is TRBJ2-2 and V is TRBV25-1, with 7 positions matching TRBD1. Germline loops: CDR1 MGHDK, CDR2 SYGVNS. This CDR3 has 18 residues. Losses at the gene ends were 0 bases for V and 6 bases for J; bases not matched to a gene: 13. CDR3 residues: CASSEYYPRPGGPGELFF. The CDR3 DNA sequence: TGTGCCAGCAGTGAATATTACCCCCGCCCAGGGGGTCCCGGGGAGCTGTTTTTT.

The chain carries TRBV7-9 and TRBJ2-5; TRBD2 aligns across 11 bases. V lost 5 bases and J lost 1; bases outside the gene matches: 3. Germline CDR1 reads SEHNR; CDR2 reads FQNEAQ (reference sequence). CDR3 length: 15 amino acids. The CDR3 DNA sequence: TGTGCCAGCAGCCCTAGCGGGGGGCGCCAAGAGACCCAGTACTTC. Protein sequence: CASSPSGGRQETQYF.

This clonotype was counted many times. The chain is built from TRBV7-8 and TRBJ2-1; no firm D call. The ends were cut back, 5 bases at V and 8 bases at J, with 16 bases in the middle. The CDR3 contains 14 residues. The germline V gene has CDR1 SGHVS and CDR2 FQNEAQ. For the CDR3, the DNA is TGTGCCAGCAGCCTTTATAGGGCGGACGATGAGCAGTTCTTC. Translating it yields CASSLYRADDEQFF.

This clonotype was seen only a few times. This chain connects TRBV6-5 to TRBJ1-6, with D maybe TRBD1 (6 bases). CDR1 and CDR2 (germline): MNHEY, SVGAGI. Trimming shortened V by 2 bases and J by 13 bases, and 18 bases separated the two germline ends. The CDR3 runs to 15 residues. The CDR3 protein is CASSYGDIQGEPLHF. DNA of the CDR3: TGTGCCAGCAGTTACGGAGACATACAGGGCGAGCCCCTCCACTTT.

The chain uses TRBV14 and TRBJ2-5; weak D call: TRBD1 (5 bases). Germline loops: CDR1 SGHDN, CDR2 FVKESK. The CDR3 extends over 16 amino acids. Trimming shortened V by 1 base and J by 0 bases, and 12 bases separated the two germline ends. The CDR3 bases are TGTGCCAGCAGCCAAGTTAGGGGCGCTGACCAAGAGACCCAGTACTTC. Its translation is CASSQVRGADQETQYF. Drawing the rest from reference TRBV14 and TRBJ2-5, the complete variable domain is EAGVTQFPSHSVIEKGQTVTLRCDPISGHDNLYWYRRVMGKEIKFLLHFVKESKQDESGMPNNRFLAERTGGTYSTLKVQPAELEDSGVYFCASSQVRGADQETQYFGPGTRLLVL.

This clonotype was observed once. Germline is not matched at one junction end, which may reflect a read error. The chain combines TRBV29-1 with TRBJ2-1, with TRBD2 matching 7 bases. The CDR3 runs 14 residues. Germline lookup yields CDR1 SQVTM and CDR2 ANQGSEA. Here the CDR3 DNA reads TGCAGCGCCTCGGGCGGGGGTTGGAACAATAAGCAGTTCTTC. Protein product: CSASGGGWNNKQFF.

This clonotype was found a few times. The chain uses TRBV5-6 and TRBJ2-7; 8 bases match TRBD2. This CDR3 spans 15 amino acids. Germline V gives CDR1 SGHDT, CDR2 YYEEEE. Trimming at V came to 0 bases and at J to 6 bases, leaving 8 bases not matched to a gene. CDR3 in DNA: TGTGCCAGCAGCTTGGCCCTGCGGGGGGTTACCGAGCAGTACTTC. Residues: CASSLALRGVTEQYF.

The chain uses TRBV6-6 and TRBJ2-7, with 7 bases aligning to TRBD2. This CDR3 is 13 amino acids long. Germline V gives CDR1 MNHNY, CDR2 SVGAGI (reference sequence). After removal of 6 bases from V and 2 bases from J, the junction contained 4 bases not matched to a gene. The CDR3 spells CASRGGDAYEQYF. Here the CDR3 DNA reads TGTGCCAGCAGGGGGGGGGACGCCTACGAGCAGTACTTC.

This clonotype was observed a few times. The CDR3 is CASRTEVNTGELFF. Here the CDR3 DNA reads TGTGCCAGCAGGACCGAAGTGAACACCGGGGAGCTGTTTTTT. The chain couples TRBV28 to TRBJ2-2, with no clear D. With 6 bases removed from V and 1 base from J, the gap between germline ends came to 9 bases. This CDR3 contains 14 residues. Germline CDR1 MDHEN, CDR2 SYDVKM.

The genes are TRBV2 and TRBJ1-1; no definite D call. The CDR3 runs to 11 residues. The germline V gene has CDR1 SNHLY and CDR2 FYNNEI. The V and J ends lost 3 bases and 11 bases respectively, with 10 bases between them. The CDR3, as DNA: TGTGCCAGCAGTGAGCCGCCCTCGGCTTTCTTT. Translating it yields CASSEPPSAFF.

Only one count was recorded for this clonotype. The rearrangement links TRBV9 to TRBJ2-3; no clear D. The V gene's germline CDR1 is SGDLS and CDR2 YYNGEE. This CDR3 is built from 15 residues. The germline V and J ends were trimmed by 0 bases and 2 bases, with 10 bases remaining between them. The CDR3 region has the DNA TGTGCCAGCAGCGTAGGCTTGTGGAACACAGATACGCAGTATTTT. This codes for CASSVGLWNTDTQYF.

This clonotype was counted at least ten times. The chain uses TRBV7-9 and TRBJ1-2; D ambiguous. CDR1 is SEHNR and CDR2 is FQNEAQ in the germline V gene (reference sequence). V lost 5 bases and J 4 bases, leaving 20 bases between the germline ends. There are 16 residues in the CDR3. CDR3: CASSESVREYLYGYTF. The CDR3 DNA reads TGTGCCAGCAGCGAATCCGTCCGGGAGTATCTCTATGGCTACACCTTC.

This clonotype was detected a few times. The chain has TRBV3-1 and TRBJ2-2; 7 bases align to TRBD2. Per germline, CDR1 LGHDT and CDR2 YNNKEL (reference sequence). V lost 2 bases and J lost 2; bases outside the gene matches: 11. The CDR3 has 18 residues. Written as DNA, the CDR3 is TGTGCCAGCAGCCAAAGGGGAGGGGCAACCACCAACACCGGGGAGCTGTTTTTT. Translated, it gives CASSQRGGATTNTGELFF.

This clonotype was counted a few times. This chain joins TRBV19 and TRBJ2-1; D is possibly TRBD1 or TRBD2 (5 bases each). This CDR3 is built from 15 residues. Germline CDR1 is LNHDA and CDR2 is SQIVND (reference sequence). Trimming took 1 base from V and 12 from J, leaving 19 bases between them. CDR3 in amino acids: CASSIAPLGAQGQFF. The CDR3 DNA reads TGTGCCAGTAGTATAGCCCCCCTCGGGGCCCAGGGGCAGTTCTTC.

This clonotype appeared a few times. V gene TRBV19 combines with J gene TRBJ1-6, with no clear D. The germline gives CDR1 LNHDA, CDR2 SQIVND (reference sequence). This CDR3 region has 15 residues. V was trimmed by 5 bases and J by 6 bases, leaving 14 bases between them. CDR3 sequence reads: CASSPWTRANSPLHF. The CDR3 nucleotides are TGTGCCAGTAGTCCCTGGACCCGTGCTAATTCACCCCTCCACTTT.

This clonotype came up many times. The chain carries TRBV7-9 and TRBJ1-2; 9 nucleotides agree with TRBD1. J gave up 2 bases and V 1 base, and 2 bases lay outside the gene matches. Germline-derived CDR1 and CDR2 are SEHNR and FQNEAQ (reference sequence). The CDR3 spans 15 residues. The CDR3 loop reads CASSLGTGANYGYTF. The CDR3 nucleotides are TGTGCCAGCAGCTTAGGGACAGGGGCGAACTATGGCTACACCTTC.

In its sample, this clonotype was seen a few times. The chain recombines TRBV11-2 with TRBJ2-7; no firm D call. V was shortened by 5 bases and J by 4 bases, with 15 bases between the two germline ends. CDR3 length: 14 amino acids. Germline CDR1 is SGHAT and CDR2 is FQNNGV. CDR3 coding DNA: TGTGCCAGCAGCCTCCACGACCTACGGTACGAGCAGTACTTC. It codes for CASSLHDLRYEQYF.